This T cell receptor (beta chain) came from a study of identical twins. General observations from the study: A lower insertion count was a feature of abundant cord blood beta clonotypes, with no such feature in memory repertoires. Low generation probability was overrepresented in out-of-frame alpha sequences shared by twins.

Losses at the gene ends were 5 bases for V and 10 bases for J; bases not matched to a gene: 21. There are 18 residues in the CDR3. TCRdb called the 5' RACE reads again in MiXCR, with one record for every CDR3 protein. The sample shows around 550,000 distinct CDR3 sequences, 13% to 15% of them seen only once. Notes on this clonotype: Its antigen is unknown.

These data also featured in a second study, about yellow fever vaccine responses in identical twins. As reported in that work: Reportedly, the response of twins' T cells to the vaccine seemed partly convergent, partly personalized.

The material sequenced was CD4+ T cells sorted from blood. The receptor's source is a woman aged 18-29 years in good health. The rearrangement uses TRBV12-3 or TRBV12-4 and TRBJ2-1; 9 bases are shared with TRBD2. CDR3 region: CASSPPALAGPFPGEQFF. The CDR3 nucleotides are TGTGCCAGCAGTCCCCCGGCCCTAGCGGGGCCTTTCCCTGGCGAGCAGTTCTTC.